This T cell receptor beta chain was captured by sequencing in a study of blood T cell repertoires in COVID-19. For the study at large: Sources were T cells, B-cell-depleted T cells, or PBMCs; the material itself was cDNA or gDNA.

This clone was counted a single time. Per the authors' pipeline: Amplification of reference gene primers was used by the study to estimate nucleated cell counts. Generated by immunoSEQ multiplex PCR, the TCRdb table keeps only in-frame clones and is missing some. V, J and clone size reflect that table, while D and trimming were determined from the DNA. The data contain around 170,000 clones, roughly 84% of them seen just once; the ten biggest clones take up 6% to 7.5%. This CDR3 spans 17 amino acids. Trimming pared 5 bases from V and 7 bases from J, leaving 24 bases between. Germline values: CDR1 MNHEY, CDR2 SVGEGT. Enrollees, about 18 to 89 years old, lived in approximately 25 US areas. Recovery among Cohort 3 donors was established by two negative PCRs, clearance, or symptom resolution.

The rearrangement uses TRBV6-2 or TRBV6-3 and TRBJ2-1; tentatively, D is TRBD2 (6 bases). This sequence was found in a woman aged 45-59 years who had recovered from COVID-19. The sequenced material came from PBMCs or T cells enriched from blood (not recorded which). The CDR3 DNA is TGTGCCAGCAGTACCAACAGATTGGGGGGTTTTCGTAATGAGCAGTTCTTC. Its protein product is CASSTNRLGGFRNEQFF.